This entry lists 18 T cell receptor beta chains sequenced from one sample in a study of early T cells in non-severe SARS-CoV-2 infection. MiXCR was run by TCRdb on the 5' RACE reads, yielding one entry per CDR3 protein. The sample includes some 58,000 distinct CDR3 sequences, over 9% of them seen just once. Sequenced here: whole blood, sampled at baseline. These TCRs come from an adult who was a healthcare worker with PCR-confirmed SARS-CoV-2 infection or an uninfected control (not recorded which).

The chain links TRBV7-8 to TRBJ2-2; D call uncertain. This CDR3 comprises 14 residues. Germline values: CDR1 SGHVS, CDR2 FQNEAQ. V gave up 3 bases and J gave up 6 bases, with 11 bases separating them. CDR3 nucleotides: TGTGCCAGCAGCTTCCGGGCTGCGGCCGGGGAGCTGTTTTTT. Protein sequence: CASSFRAAAGELFF.

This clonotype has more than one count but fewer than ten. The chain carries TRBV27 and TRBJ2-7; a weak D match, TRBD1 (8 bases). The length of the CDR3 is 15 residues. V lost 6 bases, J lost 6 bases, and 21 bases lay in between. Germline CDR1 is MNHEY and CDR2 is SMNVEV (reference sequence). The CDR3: CASSSSTGGAIEQYF. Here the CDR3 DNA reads TGTGCCAGCAGCTCAAGTACAGGGGGGGCGATCGAGCAGTACTTC.

The CDR3 loop reads CASSLGPTQETQYF. CDR3 nucleotide sequence: TGTGCCAGCAGCTTGGGACCTACCCAAGAGACCCAGTACTTC. The chain recombines TRBV5-7 with TRBJ2-5; unclear D gene. TRBV5-7 qualifies as an ORF whose function is uncertain. Trimming stripped 0 bases from V and 1 base from J, with 7 bases between. There are 14 residues in the CDR3.

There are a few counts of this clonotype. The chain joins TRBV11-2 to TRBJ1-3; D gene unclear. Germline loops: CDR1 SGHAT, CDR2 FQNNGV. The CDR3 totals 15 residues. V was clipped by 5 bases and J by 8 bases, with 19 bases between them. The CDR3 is CASSQQSHLVDTIYF. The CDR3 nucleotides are TGTGCCAGCAGCCAGCAGAGTCACTTGGTTGACACCATATATTTT.

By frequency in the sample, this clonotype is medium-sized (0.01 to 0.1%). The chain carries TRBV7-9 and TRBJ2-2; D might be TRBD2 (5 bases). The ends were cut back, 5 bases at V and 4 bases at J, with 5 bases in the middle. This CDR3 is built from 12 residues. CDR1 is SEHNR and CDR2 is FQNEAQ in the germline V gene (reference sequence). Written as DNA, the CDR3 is TGTGCCAGCAGCCGGGGCACCGGGGAGCTGTTTTTT. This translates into CASSRGTGELFF.

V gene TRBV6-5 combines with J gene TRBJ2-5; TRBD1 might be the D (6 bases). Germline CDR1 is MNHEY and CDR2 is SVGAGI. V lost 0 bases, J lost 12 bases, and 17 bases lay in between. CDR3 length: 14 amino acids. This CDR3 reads CASSYSVESRGKYF. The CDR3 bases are TGTGCCAGCAGTTACTCTGTGGAGTCGAGGGGGAAGTACTTC.

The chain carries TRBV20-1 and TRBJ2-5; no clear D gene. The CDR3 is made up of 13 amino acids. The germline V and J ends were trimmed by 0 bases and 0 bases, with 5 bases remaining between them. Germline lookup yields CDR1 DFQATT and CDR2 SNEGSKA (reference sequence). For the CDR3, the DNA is TGCAGTGCTAGAGAGAACTACCAAGAGACCCAGTACTTC. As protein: CSARENYQETQYF.

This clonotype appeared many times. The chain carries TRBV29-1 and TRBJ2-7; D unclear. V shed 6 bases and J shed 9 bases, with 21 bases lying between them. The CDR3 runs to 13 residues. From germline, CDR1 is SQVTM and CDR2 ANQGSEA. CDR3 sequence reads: CSVATGDGVVQYF. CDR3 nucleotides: TGCAGCGTCGCGACGGGCGATGGGGTTGTGCAGTACTTC.

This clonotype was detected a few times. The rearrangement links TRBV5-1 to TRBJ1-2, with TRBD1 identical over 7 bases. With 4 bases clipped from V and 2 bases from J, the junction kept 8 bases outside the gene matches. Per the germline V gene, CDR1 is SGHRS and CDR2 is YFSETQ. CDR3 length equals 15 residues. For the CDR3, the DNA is TGCGCCAGCAGCACAGACAGGGTTCCCAACTATGGCTACACCTTC. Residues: CASSTDRVPNYGYTF.

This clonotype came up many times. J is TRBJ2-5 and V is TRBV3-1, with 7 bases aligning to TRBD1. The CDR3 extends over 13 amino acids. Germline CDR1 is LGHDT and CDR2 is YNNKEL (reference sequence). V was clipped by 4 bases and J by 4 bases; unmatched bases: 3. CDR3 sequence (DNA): TGTGCCAGCAGCCTTTCAGGGGGAGAGACCCAGTACTTC. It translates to CASSLSGGETQYF.

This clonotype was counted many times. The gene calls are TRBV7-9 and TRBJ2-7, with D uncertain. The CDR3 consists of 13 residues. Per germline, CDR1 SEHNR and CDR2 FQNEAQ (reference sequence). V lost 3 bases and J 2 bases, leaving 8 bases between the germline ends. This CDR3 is CASSFGSPYEQYF. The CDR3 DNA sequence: TGTGCCAGCAGCTTCGGTTCCCCCTACGAGCAGTACTTC.

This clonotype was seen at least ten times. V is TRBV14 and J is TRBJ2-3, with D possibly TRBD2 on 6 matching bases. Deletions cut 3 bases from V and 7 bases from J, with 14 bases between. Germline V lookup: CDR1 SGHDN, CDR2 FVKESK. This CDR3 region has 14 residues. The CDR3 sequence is CASSHALAGNTQYF. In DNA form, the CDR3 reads TGTGCCAGCAGCCATGCTCTCGCGGGAAATACGCAGTATTTT.

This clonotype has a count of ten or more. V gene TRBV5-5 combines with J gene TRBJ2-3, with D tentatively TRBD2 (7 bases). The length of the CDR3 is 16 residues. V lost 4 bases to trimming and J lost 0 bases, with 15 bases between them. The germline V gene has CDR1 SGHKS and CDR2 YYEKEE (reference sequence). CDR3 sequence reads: CASSPRGALSTDTQYF. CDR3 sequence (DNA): TGTGCCAGCAGCCCACGGGGGGCGCTAAGCACAGATACGCAGTATTTT.

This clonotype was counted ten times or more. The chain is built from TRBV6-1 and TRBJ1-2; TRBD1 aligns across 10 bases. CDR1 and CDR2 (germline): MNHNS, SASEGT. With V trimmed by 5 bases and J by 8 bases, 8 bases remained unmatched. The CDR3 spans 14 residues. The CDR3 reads CASSFTGTGEGYTF. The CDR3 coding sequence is TGTGCCAGCAGTTTTACCGGGACAGGGGAAGGCTACACCTTC.

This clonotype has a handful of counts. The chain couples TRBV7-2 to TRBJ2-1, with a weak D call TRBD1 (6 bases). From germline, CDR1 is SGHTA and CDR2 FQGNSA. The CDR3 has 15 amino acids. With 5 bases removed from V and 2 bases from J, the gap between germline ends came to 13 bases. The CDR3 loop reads CASSQRQDPYNEQFF. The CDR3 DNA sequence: TGTGCCAGCAGCCAAAGACAGGACCCCTACAATGAGCAGTTCTTC.

The CDR3 here is CASSLIRGNTEAFF. DNA of the CDR3: TGTGCCAGCAGCTTAATCCGGGGAAACACTGAAGCTTTCTTT. V gene TRBV7-9 combines with J gene TRBJ1-1; D gene uncertain. This CDR3 spans 14 amino acids. Germline V gives CDR1 SEHNR, CDR2 FQNEAQ (reference sequence). Trimming removed 2 bases at V and 2 bases at J, with 9 bases between.

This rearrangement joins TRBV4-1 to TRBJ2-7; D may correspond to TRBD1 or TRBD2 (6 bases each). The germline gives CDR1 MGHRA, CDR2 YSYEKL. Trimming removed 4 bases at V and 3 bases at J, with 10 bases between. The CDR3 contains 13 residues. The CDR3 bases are TGCGCCAGCAGCCTGCGGGACAACTACGAGCAGTACTTC. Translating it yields CASSLRDNYEQYF.

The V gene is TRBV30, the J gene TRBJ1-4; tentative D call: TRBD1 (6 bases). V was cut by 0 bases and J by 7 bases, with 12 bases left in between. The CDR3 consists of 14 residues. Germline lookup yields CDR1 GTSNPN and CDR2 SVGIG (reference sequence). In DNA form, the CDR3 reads TGTGCCTGGAGTGTTGGGGGCGCCGGTGAAAAACTGTTTTTT. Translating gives CAWSVGGAGEKLFF.